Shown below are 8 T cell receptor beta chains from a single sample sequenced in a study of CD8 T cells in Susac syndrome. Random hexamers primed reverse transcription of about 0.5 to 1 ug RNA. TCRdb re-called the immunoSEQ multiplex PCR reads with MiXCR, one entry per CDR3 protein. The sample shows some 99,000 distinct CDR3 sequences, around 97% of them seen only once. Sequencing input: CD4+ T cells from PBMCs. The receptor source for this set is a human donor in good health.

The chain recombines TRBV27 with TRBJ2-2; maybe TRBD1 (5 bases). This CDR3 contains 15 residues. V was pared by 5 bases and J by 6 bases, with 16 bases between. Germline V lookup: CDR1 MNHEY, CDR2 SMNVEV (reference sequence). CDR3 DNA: TGTGCCAGCAGTCCAGCTAGGCAGGGCCCCGGGGAGCTGTTTTTT. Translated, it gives CASSPARQGPGELFF.

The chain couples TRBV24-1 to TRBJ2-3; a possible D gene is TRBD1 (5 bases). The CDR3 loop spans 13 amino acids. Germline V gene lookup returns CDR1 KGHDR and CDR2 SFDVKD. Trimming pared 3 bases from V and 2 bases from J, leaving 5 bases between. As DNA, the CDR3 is TGTGCCACCAGTGATGGGGCCACAGATACGCAGTATTTT. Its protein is CATSDGATDTQYF.

This chain's CDR3 is CASSLAGANVLTF. DNA of the CDR3: TGTGCCAGCAGCTTAGCAGGGGCCAACGTCCTGACTTTC. This chain connects TRBV13 to TRBJ2-6; D ambiguous. The CDR3 totals 13 residues. Germline V CDR1 and CDR2: PRHDT, FYEKMQ (reference sequence). Trimming stripped 1 base from V and 4 bases from J, with 2 bases between.

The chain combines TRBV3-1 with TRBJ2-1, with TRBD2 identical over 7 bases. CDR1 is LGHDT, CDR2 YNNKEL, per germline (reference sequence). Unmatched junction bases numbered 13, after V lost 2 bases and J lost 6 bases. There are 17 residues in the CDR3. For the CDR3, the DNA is TGTGCCAGCAGCCAACAACTTCCGGGCGGGGGTCCCAATGAGCAGTTCTTC. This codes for CASSQQLPGGGPNEQFF.

CDR3 loop: CASSPFSGGTPTEQFF. The DNA for the CDR3 is TGTGCCAGCAGCCCGTTTAGCGGGGGCACCCCGACTGAGCAGTTCTTC. This chain uses TRBV11-2 with TRBJ2-1, with 9 bases fitting TRBD2. Germline loops: CDR1 SGHAT, CDR2 FQNNGV. The CDR3 sequence is 16 residues long. The V gene end was trimmed by 5 bases and the J gene end by 9 bases; junction bases not matched to a gene: 14.

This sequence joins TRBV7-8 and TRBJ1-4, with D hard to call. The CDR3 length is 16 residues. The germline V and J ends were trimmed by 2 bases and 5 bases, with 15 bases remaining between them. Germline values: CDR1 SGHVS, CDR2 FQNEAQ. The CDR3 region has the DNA TGTGCCAGCAGCTTAAACAGTGGCAGGATAAATGAAAAACTGTTTTTT. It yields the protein CASSLNSGRINEKLFF.

CDR3 in DNA: TGTGCCAGCAGCCAAGGGACACCAAGCTCCTACGAGCAGTACTTC. Protein sequence: CASSQGTPSSYEQYF. This sequence joins TRBV3-1 and TRBJ2-7, with D possibly being TRBD1 (5 bases). CDR1 and CDR2 from the germline V gene are LGHDT and YNNKEL (reference sequence). The CDR3 runs to 15 residues. The V and J ends lost 1 base and 0 bases respectively, with 10 bases between them.

CDR3 amino acids: CASSSGTGETQYF. The DNA for the CDR3 is TGTGCCAGCAGCTCCGGGACAGGGGAGACCCAGTACTTC. The rearrangement joins TRBV6-2 or TRBV6-3 to TRBJ2-5, with 9 bases fitting TRBD1. The CDR3 is 13 residues long. V lost 6 bases, J lost 5 bases, and 4 bases stayed unmatched. Germline V CDR1 and CDR2: MNHEY, SVGEGT.